Below, 28 T cell receptor beta chains from the same sample are listed, as sequenced in a study of blood T cell repertoires in COVID-19. Method: immunoSEQ multiplex PCR; TCRdb's copy keeps in-frame clones and lacks some. The sample carries around 170,000 clones, around 80% recorded once. Material for sequencing was peripheral blood. All receptors derive from a man aged 25-40 years with active or convalescent COVID-19.

In this sample, this clone turned up once. The CDR3 nucleotides are TGTGCCAGCAGCCTCCTCGGGCGGGGGCCCCAGCATTTT. It yields the protein CASSLLGRGPQHF. This sequence joins TRBV12-3 or TRBV12-4 and TRBJ1-5; no clear D gene. This CDR3 contains 13 residues. The V gene lost 6 bases and the J gene lost 9 bases, with 15 bases spanning the gap.

This clone was found a few times. The chain carries TRBV5-4 and TRBJ2-6, with TRBD1 matching 7 bases. The CDR3 is 17 amino acids. The germline V gene encodes CDR1 SGHNT and CDR2 YYREEE (reference sequence). Unmatched junction bases numbered 8, after V lost 5 bases and J lost 0 bases. CDR3 coding DNA: TGTGCCAGCAGACGACAGGGAAGAGGCTCTGGGGCCAACGTCCTGACTTTC. Translation gives CASRRQGRGSGANVLTF.

The chain links TRBV7-9 to TRBJ2-7; the match to TRBD1 covers 7 bases. J lost 2 bases, V lost 5 bases, and 9 bases had no gene match. Germline CDR1 is SEHNR and CDR2 is FQNEAQ (reference sequence). CDR3 size: 15 residues. CDR3 loop: CASSARDSEAYEQYF. The CDR3, as DNA: TGTGCCAGCAGCGCCCGGGACAGCGAGGCCTACGAGCAGTACTTC.

This sequence joins TRBV7-9 and TRBJ1-1; a weak D match, TRBD1 (6 bases). This CDR3 comprises 13 residues. Germline V gene sequence: CDR1 SEHNR, CDR2 FQNEAQ (reference sequence). The V end was cut by 4 bases, the J end by 10 bases, with 16 bases between. CDR3 sequence reads: CASSYSGGQGAFF. Written as DNA, the CDR3 is TGTGCCAGCAGCTATAGTGGGGGCCAGGGAGCTTTCTTT.

The chain couples TRBV19 to TRBJ2-7, with 7 nucleotides matching TRBD1. Per germline, CDR1 LNHDA and CDR2 SQIVND (reference sequence). The CDR3 consists of 15 residues. Losses at the gene ends were 0 bases for V and 6 bases for J; bases not matched to a gene: 8. Here the CDR3 reads CASSIDRVRGTEQYF. CDR3 nucleotide sequence: TGTGCCAGTAGTATAGATCGGGTCAGGGGGACCGAGCAGTACTTC.

This chain links TRBV11-3 with TRBJ2-1; possible D gene TRBD2, 5 bases. The CDR3 consists of 13 residues. CDR1 SGHNT and CDR2 YENEEA come from the germline V gene. The V gene lost 4 bases and the J gene lost 9 bases, with 13 bases spanning the gap. CDR3 loop: CASSSSEAAEQFF. CDR3 bases: TGTGCCAGCAGCTCGAGCGAAGCGGCTGAGCAGTTCTTC.

The J gene is TRBJ2-1, the V gene TRBV19; tentatively, D is TRBD1 (5 bases). This CDR3 has 16 residues. The germline V and J ends were trimmed by 0 bases and 6 bases, with 15 bases remaining between them. Germline V CDR1 and CDR2: LNHDA, SQIVND (reference sequence). DNA of the CDR3: TGTGCCAGTAGTATAGATACGGCAGGGATATCCAATGAGCAGTTCTTC. As protein: CASSIDTAGISNEQFF.

V is TRBV2 and J is TRBJ2-7; D remains ambiguous. The CDR3 runs to 12 residues. Trimming cost V 3 bases and J 6 bases, with 9 bases left between them. Germline CDR1 and CDR2: SNHLY and FYNNEI. DNA of the CDR3: TGTGCCAGCAGTGAGCGTGCGGTCGAGCAGTACTTC. It is translated as CASSERAVEQYF.

This rearrangement joins TRBV7-3 to TRBJ1-6; D is perhaps TRBD1 (5 bases). The CDR3 runs 15 residues. V was shortened by 0 bases and J by 5 bases, with 8 bases between the two germline ends. Per germline, CDR1 SGHTA and CDR2 FQGTGA. DNA of the CDR3: TGTGCCAGCAGCTTAACGGAGGGGAATAATTCACCCCTCCACTTT. Translating it yields CASSLTEGNNSPLHF.

The chain joins TRBV28 to TRBJ1-6, with a weak D call TRBD1 (5 bases). The CDR3 totals 18 residues. CDR1 and CDR2 from the germline V gene are MDHEN and SYDVKM. V gave up 3 bases and J gave up 3 bases, with 18 bases separating them. The CDR3 DNA is TGTGCCAGCAGTTTCGCCCCCTTGGGGGGGGACTATAATTCACCCCTCCACTTT. As protein: CASSFAPLGGDYNSPLHF.

This chain connects TRBV5-6 to TRBJ1-1; TRBD1 agrees at 11 bases. Trimming removed 4 bases from V and 2 bases from J; junction bases left unmatched: 4. CDR1 and CDR2 from the germline V gene are SGHDT and YYEEEE. This CDR3 is built from 15 residues. The CDR3 spells CASSLWTGGNTEAFF. In nucleotides, the CDR3 is TGTGCCAGCAGCCTTTGGACAGGGGGCAACACTGAAGCTTTCTTT.

The chain is built from TRBV7-8 and TRBJ1-3; no clear D gene. The CDR3 spans 13 residues. Deletions cut 4 bases from V and 8 bases from J, with 12 bases between. Looked up from germline, CDR1 is SGHVS and CDR2 is FQNEAQ. CDR3 nucleotides: TGTGCCAGCAGCTCTTGGACTGGGGACACCATATATTTT. Translating it yields CASSSWTGDTIYF.

This clone occurred a few times. The gene calls are TRBV6-1 and TRBJ1-1, with TRBD1 matching 7 bases. The germline CDR1 and CDR2 sequences are MNHNS and SASEGT. The CDR3 spans 16 residues. J gave up 3 bases and V 1 base, and 8 bases lay outside the gene matches. CDR3 in DNA: TGTGCCAGCAGTGAAGGGAGGAGGGGGCTGGACACTGAAGCTTTCTTT. It is translated as CASSEGRRGLDTEAFF.

The chain joins TRBV10-1 to TRBJ1-4; 9 positions agree with TRBD1. Germline V gene sequence: CDR1 WNHNN, CDR2 SYGVQD (reference sequence). Unmatched junction bases numbered 9, after V lost 4 bases and J lost 0 bases. The CDR3 sequence is 18 residues long. The CDR3 region is CASSGPGQGLATNEKLFF. The CDR3, as DNA: TGCGCCAGCAGTGGGCCGGGACAGGGCCTTGCAACTAATGAAAAACTGTTTTTT.

The J gene is TRBJ2-7, the V gene TRBV27, with a tentative D call TRBD2 (6 bases). The CDR3 runs to 16 residues. Trimming removed 2 bases from V and 2 bases from J, with 16 bases in between. The germline V gene has CDR1 MNHEY and CDR2 SMNVEV (reference sequence). This CDR3 is CASSLRSGTLPYEQYF. In DNA form, the CDR3 reads TGTGCCAGCAGTTTAAGATCCGGGACTCTACCCTACGAGCAGTACTTC.

The rearrangement links TRBV29-1 to TRBJ1-1; D may be TRBD1 (6 bases). Trimming removed 6 bases at V and 6 bases at J, with 23 bases between. The germline gives CDR1 SQVTM, CDR2 ANQGSEA. The CDR3 contains 15 residues. CDR3 sequence reads: CSVGPLLTGGPEAFF. In DNA, the CDR3 is TGCAGCGTCGGACCGCTTCTGACAGGTGGCCCTGAAGCTTTCTTT.

The chain uses TRBV6-2 or TRBV6-3 and TRBJ1-5, with 9 nucleotides matching TRBD1. The CDR3 has 14 amino acids. The germline V gene encodes CDR1 MNHEY and CDR2 SVGEGT. V dropped 5 bases and J dropped 2; count of bases not matched to a gene: 1. The CDR3 spells CASSRTGGNQPQHF. DNA for the CDR3: TGTGCCAGCAGTCGGACAGGGGGCAATCAGCCCCAGCATTTT.

This clone was seen only a few times. This rearrangement joins TRBV19 to TRBJ1-2, with D uncertain. Trimming stripped 0 bases from V and 3 bases from J, with 11 bases between. From germline, CDR1 is LNHDA and CDR2 SQIVND (reference sequence). The CDR3 covers 15 residues. The CDR3 nucleotides are TGTGCCAGTAGTATAGATCTCCAGATCCACTATGGCTACACCTTC. Its protein product is CASSIDLQIHYGYTF.

This clone appeared a single time. This chain uses TRBV19 with TRBJ2-3; 10 bases are shared with TRBD2. V dropped 3 bases and J dropped 1; count of bases not matched to a gene: 7. Germline V gene lookup returns CDR1 LNHDA and CDR2 SQIVND (reference sequence). The CDR3 has 17 residues. The CDR3, as DNA: TGTGCCAGTAGTATTGTGGCTAGCGGGAGAGGCACAGATACGCAGTATTTT. It yields the protein CASSIVASGRGTDTQYF.

This chain joins TRBV7-9 and TRBJ2-7, with D possibly TRBD1 on 6 matching bases. Germline V gene sequence: CDR1 SEHNR, CDR2 FQNEAQ (reference sequence). The CDR3 contains 15 residues. Trimming stripped 5 bases from V and 2 bases from J, with 16 bases between. In DNA, the CDR3 is TGTGCCAGCAGCCCAAGGGACACCTTAGCCTACGAGCAGTACTTC. As protein: CASSPRDTLAYEQYF.

This chain uses TRBV7-6 with TRBJ1-6, with 7 positions matching TRBD1. J gave up 7 bases and V 5 bases, and 11 bases lay outside the gene matches. This CDR3 has 16 amino acids. Per germline, CDR1 SGHVS and CDR2 FNYEAQ. The CDR3 nucleotides read TGTGCCAGCAGCCATGGGACAGAACTTGGGAATTCACCCCTCCACTTT. It codes for CASSHGTELGNSPLHF.

This chain joins TRBV3-1 (or the pseudogene TRBV3-2) and TRBJ2-7; possible D gene TRBD1, 5 bases. The ends were cut back, 1 base at V and 4 bases at J, with 23 bases in the middle. Germline assignment: CDR1 LGHDT and CDR2 YNNKEL (reference sequence). CDR3 length: 18 amino acids. The CDR3 DNA reads as TGTGCCAGCAGCCAAGTAGGGGCCGGCCCCGTAGGGCCATACGAGCAGTACTTC. Translated, it gives CASSQVGAGPVGPYEQYF.

The genes are TRBV7-3 and TRBJ2-2, with 8 positions matching TRBD1. The CDR3 totals 15 residues. CDR1 is SGHTA, CDR2 FQGTGA, per germline. V was clipped by 8 bases and J by 1 base; unmatched bases: 6. The CDR3 here is CASLQGAKNTGELFF. The DNA of the CDR3 is TGTGCCAGCCTCCAGGGGGCGAAGAACACCGGGGAGCTGTTTTTT.

The rearrangement uses TRBV28 and TRBJ2-5, with D perhaps TRBD2 (6 bases). The germline CDR1 and CDR2 sequences are MDHEN and SYDVKM. Deletions cut 7 bases from V and 5 bases from J, with 23 bases between. The CDR3 runs to 16 residues. For the CDR3, the DNA is TGTGCCAGCATCCCCGGTGGAGGGGTCGGTTCGGAGACCCAGTACTTC. It specifies CASIPGGGVGSETQYF.

The chain couples TRBV7-9 to TRBJ1-6, with 9 bases matching TRBD1. Looked up from germline, CDR1 is SEHNR and CDR2 is FQNEAQ (reference sequence). V trimming: 8 bases; J trimming: 5 bases; junction bases outside the gene matches: 10. This CDR3 region has 16 residues. For the CDR3, the DNA is TGTGCCAGCGTCCACGGGGACAGGGAAAATAATTCACCCCTCCACTTT. As protein: CASVHGDRENNSPLHF.

Concerning this clone: One junction end does not reproduce the germline sequence, and a read error may be involved. The J gene is TRBJ2-3, the V gene TRBV7-7; tentatively, D is TRBD2 (6 bases). Germline CDR1 is SSHAT and CDR2 is FNYEAQ (reference sequence). The CDR3 is made up of 15 amino acids. This chain's CDR3 is CASSFRLGGTDTQYF. In DNA form, the CDR3 reads TGTGCTAGCAGCTTTCGACTAGGGGGCACAGATACGCAGTATTTT.

The rearrangement uses TRBV27 and TRBJ1-2, with D maybe TRBD1 (6 bases). From germline, CDR1 is MNHEY and CDR2 SMNVEV (reference sequence). This CDR3 comprises 14 residues. V was trimmed by 6 bases and J by 0 bases, leaving 11 bases between them. The chain's CDR3 is CASRSTGPNYGYTF. The CDR3, as DNA: TGTGCCAGCAGATCTACAGGGCCTAACTATGGCTACACCTTC.

The CDR3 region is CASSSRDRGNYGYTF. The CDR3 coding sequence is TGTGCCAGCAGCTCCAGGGACAGGGGGAACTATGGCTACACCTTC. The chain carries TRBV7-2 and TRBJ1-2; TRBD1 matches at 11 bases. V was clipped by 4 bases and J by 2 bases; unmatched bases: 3. From germline, CDR1 is SGHTA and CDR2 FQGNSA. The CDR3 consists of 15 residues.